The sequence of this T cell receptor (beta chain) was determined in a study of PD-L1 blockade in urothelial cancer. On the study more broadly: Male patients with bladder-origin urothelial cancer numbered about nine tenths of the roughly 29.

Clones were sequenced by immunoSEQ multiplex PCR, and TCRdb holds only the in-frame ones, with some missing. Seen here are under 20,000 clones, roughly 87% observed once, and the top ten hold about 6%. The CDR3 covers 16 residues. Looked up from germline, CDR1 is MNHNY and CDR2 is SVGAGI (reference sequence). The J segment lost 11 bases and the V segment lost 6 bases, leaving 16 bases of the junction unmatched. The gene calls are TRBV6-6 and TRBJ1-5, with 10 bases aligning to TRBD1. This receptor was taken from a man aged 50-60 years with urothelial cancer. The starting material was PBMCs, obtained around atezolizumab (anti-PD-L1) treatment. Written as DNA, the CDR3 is TGTGCCAGCAGACCACCGGGACAGGGGAGGGCATTGTCCCAGCATTTT. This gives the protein CASRPPGQGRALSQHF.